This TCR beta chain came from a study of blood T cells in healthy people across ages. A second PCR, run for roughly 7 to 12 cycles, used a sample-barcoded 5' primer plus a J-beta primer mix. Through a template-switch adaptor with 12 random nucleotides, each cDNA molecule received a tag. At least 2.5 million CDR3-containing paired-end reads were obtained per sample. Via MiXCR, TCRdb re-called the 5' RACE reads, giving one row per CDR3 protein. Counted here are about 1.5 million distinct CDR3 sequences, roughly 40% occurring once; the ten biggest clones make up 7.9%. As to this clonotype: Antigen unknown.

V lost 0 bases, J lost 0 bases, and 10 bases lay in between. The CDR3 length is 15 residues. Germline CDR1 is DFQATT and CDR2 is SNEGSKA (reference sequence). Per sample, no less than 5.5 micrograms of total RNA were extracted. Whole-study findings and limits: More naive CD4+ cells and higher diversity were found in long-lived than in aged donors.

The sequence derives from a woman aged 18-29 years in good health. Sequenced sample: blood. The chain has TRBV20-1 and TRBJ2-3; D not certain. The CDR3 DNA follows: TGCAGTGCTAGAGATTCCGAGACAAGCACAGATACGCAGTATTTT. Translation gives CSARDSETSTDTQYF.